The 17 T cell receptor beta chains reported below all come from one sample, sequenced in a study of response to subunit inactivated influenza vaccine (dated by TCRdb to 2016 to 2019). The library relied on RT-PCR. TCRdb lists the instrument as Illumina HiSeq 2500. TCRdb itself trimmed the public reads at Q25 with fastp, ran MiXCR and retained productive beta chains. Under each unique CDR3 protein, matching rows form one entry showing the most common genes and DNA. The sample profile shows roughly 500,000 distinct CDR3 sequences; 15% to 20% of them were found once. The ten largest clones add up to less than 4% of the sample. Sequenced here: CD4+ T cells sorted from PBMCs, sampled less than 30 months after vaccination. The receptor source for this set is a man in his fifties or sixties who received an inactivated influenza vaccine. Donor details come from another sample of the same person, matched by shared clones.

The sample holds a few counts of this clonotype. This chain joins TRBV27 and TRBJ2-7, with 7 bases matching TRBD1. Per germline, CDR1 MNHEY and CDR2 SMNVEV (reference sequence). V lost 5 bases, J lost 2 bases, and 15 bases stayed unmatched. The CDR3 sequence is 17 residues long. CDR3: CASSARLSTGQPYEQYF. The CDR3 coding sequence is TGTGCCAGCAGTGCCCGCCTTTCGACAGGGCAGCCCTACGAGCAGTACTTC.

This clonotype has only a few counts. The chain uses TRBV12-3 or TRBV12-4 and TRBJ2-2; D may correspond to TRBD1 or TRBD2 (5 bases each). Trimming stripped 4 bases from V and 0 bases from J, with 9 bases between. This CDR3 is 15 amino acids long. The chain's CDR3 is CASSWDPANTGELFF. The CDR3 nucleotides are TGTGCCAGCAGTTGGGACCCAGCGAACACCGGGGAGCTGTTTTTT.

V is TRBV10-2 and J is TRBJ2-5; D may be TRBD2 (6 bases). Trimming took 6 bases from V and 5 from J, leaving 16 bases between them. The CDR3 covers 14 residues. Germline CDR1 is WSHSY and CDR2 is SAAADI. This CDR3 is CASSEGLRRETQYF. In DNA, the CDR3 is TGCGCCAGCAGCGAGGGACTTAGGAGGGAGACCCAGTACTTC.

This rearrangement joins TRBV12-3 or TRBV12-4 to TRBJ2-1, with 7 bases identical to TRBD1. This CDR3 has 14 residues. V gave up 8 bases and J gave up 4 bases; unmatched junction bases: 8. The CDR3 sequence is CASGSSGGYNEQFF. The CDR3 DNA reads TGTGCCAGCGGGTCTTCAGGGGGTTACAATGAGCAGTTCTTC.

This sequence joins TRBV7-2 and TRBJ2-7, with D possibly being TRBD1 (6 bases). V was clipped by 6 bases and J by 0 bases, with 12 bases between them. There are 14 residues in the CDR3. CDR1 SGHTA and CDR2 FQGNSA come from the germline V gene. CDR3 sequence: CASRKQGSSYEQYF. CDR3 DNA sequence: TGTGCCAGCAGGAAACAGGGTAGCTCCTACGAGCAGTACTTC.

The chain carries TRBV2 and TRBJ1-4; D unresolved. The germline V gene has CDR1 SNHLY and CDR2 FYNNEI. Trimming pared 7 bases from V and 7 bases from J, leaving 13 bases between. The CDR3 has 13 residues. For the CDR3, the DNA is TGTGCCAGCAAGAAGCAGTGGACTGAAAAACTGTTTTTT. Amino acid sequence: CASKKQWTEKLFF.

This chain joins TRBV20-1 and TRBJ2-1, with 13 nucleotides matching TRBD2. CDR1 and CDR2 from the germline V gene are DFQATT and SNEGSKA (reference sequence). Trimming cost V 4 bases and J 5 bases; bases outside gene matches: 8. The CDR3 is 16 amino acids. The CDR3 loop reads CSATRLAGGPNNEQFF. CDR3 nucleotides: TGCAGTGCTACCAGACTAGCGGGAGGACCCAACAATGAGCAGTTCTTC.

This rearrangement joins TRBV24-1 to TRBJ2-3; 9 bases align to TRBD1. Germline CDR1 and CDR2: KGHDR and SFDVKD. J lost 1 base, V lost 1 base, and 8 bases had no gene match. This CDR3 has 18 residues. CDR3 amino acids: CATSDFPLRDRGTDTQYF. Written as DNA, the CDR3 is TGTGCCACCAGTGATTTTCCTCTCCGGGACAGGGGCACAGATACGCAGTATTTT.

The J gene is TRBJ2-7, the V gene TRBV20-1; D possibly matches TRBD1 or TRBD2 (6 bases each). The CDR3 has 14 residues. Looked up from germline, CDR1 is DFQATT and CDR2 is SNEGSKA (reference sequence). Trimming left V 6 bases short and J 5 bases short, with 20 bases between. The CDR3 bases are TGCAGTGCGCCGAGGTCGGGGGCTCTCCACGAGCAGTACTTC. Its protein product is CSAPRSGALHEQYF.

This clonotype was detected only a few times. The V call is TRBV20-1, the J call TRBJ2-1, with D tentatively TRBD2 (5 bases). The CDR3 is 11 residues long. Germline V gene data show CDR1 as DFQATT and CDR2 as SNEGSKA (reference sequence). V was clipped by 0 bases and J by 15 bases, with 12 bases between them. The CDR3: CSARDRSSWFF. CDR3 DNA: TGCAGTGCTAGAGATCGGTCTAGCTGGTTCTTC.

This clonotype was recorded at least ten times. The rearrangement joins TRBV11-2 to TRBJ2-7, with D possibly TRBD2 on 6 matching bases. Germline V CDR1 and CDR2: SGHAT, FQNNGV. Deletions cut 6 bases from V and 4 bases from J, with 28 bases between. There are 18 residues in the CDR3. As DNA, the CDR3 is TGTGCCAGCAGAGTTCATCCGTCGGCGGGGAGGCGATTTTACGAGCAGTACTTC. Amino acids: CASRVHPSAGRRFYEQYF. The variable domain in full, with the rest retrieved from reference TRBV11-2 and TRBJ2-7, is EAGVAQSPRYKIIEKRQSVAFWCNPISGHATLYWYQQILGQGPKLLIQFQNNGVVDDSQLPKDRFSAERLKGVDSTLKIQPAKLEDSAVYLCASRVHPSAGRRFYEQYFGPGTRLTVT.

This clonotype has only a few counts. The V call is TRBV6-1, the J call TRBJ2-7; TRBD2 matches 12 bases. The CDR3 is made up of 14 amino acids. V dropped 3 bases and J dropped 7; count of bases not matched to a gene: 4. Germline V CDR1 and CDR2: MNHNS, SASEGT. The CDR3 DNA reads as TGTGCCAGCAGTGAGGTTGGACTAGCGGGAGAGCAGTACTTC. Translating gives CASSEVGLAGEQYF.

This clonotype was found a few times. The chain links TRBV21-1 to TRBJ1-3; the listed D gene, TRBD1, was not tested against the DNA. TRBV21-1 is assigned pseudogene status. The CDR3 has 13 amino acids. The CDR3 sequence is CASSANYPDTIYF. The CDR3 coding sequence is TGTGCCAGCAGCGCAAATTACCCGGACACCATATATTTT.

The rearrangement joins TRBV6-2 or TRBV6-3 to TRBJ2-2; D remains ambiguous. The germline gives CDR1 MNHEY, CDR2 SVGEGT. The germline V and J ends were trimmed by 6 bases and 4 bases, with 15 bases remaining between them. CDR3 length: 15 residues. CDR3 DNA: TGTGCCAGCAGCTCGTGGGGTGGCATCACCGGGGAGCTGTTTTTT. This encodes CASSSWGGITGELFF.

The chain recombines TRBV10-3 with TRBJ2-3; weak D call: TRBD2 (5 bases). Germline V lookup: CDR1 ENHRY, CDR2 SYGVKD. This CDR3 contains 14 residues. The V and J ends lost 2 bases and 6 bases respectively, with 12 bases between them. The CDR3 DNA follows: TGTGCCATCAGTGAGGGTGGGAGCTTGGATACGCAGTATTTT. Translating gives CAISEGGSLDTQYF.

This clonotype has only a few counts. The V and J genes are TRBV24-1 and TRBJ2-1; perhaps TRBD1 as D (6 bases). This CDR3 has 15 residues. V shed 7 bases and J shed 5 bases, with 17 bases lying between them. Germline CDR1 is KGHDR and CDR2 is SFDVKD. The DNA of the CDR3 is TGTGCCACCAGCCCGATAGGGGGTATGAACAATGAGCAGTTCTTC. Amino acids: CATSPIGGMNNEQFF.

CDR3 DNA: TGTGCCAGCAGCCCCGGGACTAGGGGTAATGAGCAGTTCTTC. Translation: CASSPGTRGNEQFF. V gene TRBV7-6 combines with J gene TRBJ2-1; 8 nucleotides agree with TRBD2. The CDR3 extends over 14 amino acids. V lost 5 bases to trimming and J lost 7 bases; unmatched junction nucleotides: 7. The germline gives CDR1 SGHVS, CDR2 FNYEAQ.